The 8 T cell receptor beta chains listed next were all sequenced from one sample in a study of T cell changes during pregnancy in multiple sclerosis. Here immunoSEQ multiplex PCR was the method, and the copy in TCRdb shows in-frame clones only, minus some. This sample has around 85,000 clones, with approximately 91% found just once. Sample: PBMCs, taken in the first trimester of pregnancy. The receptors were sampled from a female donor in good health, serving as a control in a pregnancy study. Some clones in this sample may be carry-over from other donors' samples.

V usage is TRBV7-9 and J usage is TRBJ2-7, with D possibly TRBD2 on 5 matching bases. The CDR3 is 15 residues long. Germline V gene sequence: CDR1 SEHNR, CDR2 FQNEAQ (reference sequence). Trimming pared 1 base from V and 4 bases from J, leaving 14 bases between. The CDR3 nucleotides are TGTGCCAGCAGCTTAGAAGAACGGAGGCTTTACGAGCAGTACTTC. It is translated as CASSLEERRLYEQYF.

This rearrangement joins TRBV5-8 to TRBJ1-6; D ambiguous. V was clipped by 3 bases and J by 0 bases, with 13 bases between them. This CDR3 contains 17 residues. CDR1 and CDR2 (germline): SGHTS, YDEGEE. The CDR3 sequence is CASSSIAVTSYNSPLHF. Here the CDR3 DNA reads TGTGCCAGCAGCTCTATTGCGGTGACCTCCTATAATTCACCCCTCCACTTT.

As regards this clone: The junction differs from germline at one of its ends, possibly a read error. The chain links TRBV5-6 to TRBJ1-6; 10 nucleotides match TRBD1. The germline V gene has CDR1 SGHDT and CDR2 YYEEEE. The CDR3 length is 15 residues. The DNA for the CDR3 is TGTGCCAGCAGCAAGGGACAGGGGAGTGGGTCACTCCTCCACTTT. This gives the protein CASSKGQGSGSLLHF.

The chain links TRBV7-2 to TRBJ1-1, with TRBD1 as a possible D gene (6 bases). From germline, CDR1 is SGHTA and CDR2 FQGNSA. Trimming cost V 1 base and J 3 bases, with 15 bases left between them. CDR3 length: 16 amino acids. The CDR3: CASSLVGGGTHTEAFF. The CDR3 DNA reads TGTGCCAGCAGCTTAGTTGGCGGGGGCACGCACACTGAAGCTTTCTTT.

The chain couples TRBV28 to TRBJ2-7; 11 bases map to TRBD2. Trimming at V came to 4 bases and at J to 6 bases, leaving 20 bases not matched to a gene. Germline V gives CDR1 MDHEN, CDR2 SYDVKM. The CDR3 covers 19 residues. Written as DNA, the CDR3 is TGTGCCAGCAGTTGGAGCCTCGGGCTAGCGGGAGGAAAAGGTGGCGAGCAGTACTTC. As protein: CASSWSLGLAGGKGGEQYF.

V and J are TRBV11-3 and TRBJ2-1; tentatively, D is TRBD1 (6 bases). Germline loops: CDR1 SGHNT, CDR2 YENEEA. V was pared by 5 bases and J by 5 bases, with 19 bases between. The CDR3 has 16 residues. The CDR3 is CASSGRGGSGHNEQFF. The CDR3 DNA sequence: TGTGCCAGCAGCGGGAGAGGGGGTTCCGGCCACAATGAGCAGTTCTTC.

The chain recombines TRBV6-5 with TRBJ1-1; D may be TRBD1 (5 bases). V was pared by 6 bases and J by 4 bases, with 15 bases between. From germline, CDR1 is MNHEY and CDR2 SVGAGI. The CDR3 is made up of 14 amino acids. The CDR3, as DNA: TGTGCCAGCAGCGAAACGGGGGGACTCACTGAAGCTTTCTTT. It yields the protein CASSETGGLTEAFF.

This clone was observed a single time. The CDR3 nucleotides read TGTGCCAGCAGTCCCCGGACAGGGGCCATGAATTCACCCCTCCACTTT. It is translated as CASSPRTGAMNSPLHF. The chain employs TRBV25-1 and TRBJ1-6; TRBD1 aligns across 9 bases. Germline values: CDR1 MGHDK, CDR2 SYGVNS. J lost 7 bases, V lost 5 bases, and 9 bases had no gene match. The CDR3 consists of 16 residues. Full variable domain (remainder filled in from reference TRBV25-1 and TRBJ1-6): EADIYQTPRYLVIGTGKKITLECSQTMGHDKMYWYQQDPGMELHLIHYSYGVNSTEKGDLSSESTVSRIRTEHFPLTLESARPSHTSQYLCASSPRTGAMNSPLHFGNGTRLTVT.